These 17 T cell receptor beta chains were sequenced from one sample in a study of T cell responses to AZD1222 COVID-19 vaccine. Assay used: immunoSEQ multiplex PCR; TCRdb lists only in-frame clones, some missing. The sample includes about 130,000 clones, around nine tenths of them seen just once. The sequenced sample was peripheral blood, obtained on day 0 of AZD1222 vaccination. The receptors were gathered from an adult in good health.

The chain employs TRBV5-4 and TRBJ1-3, with D unresolved. Germline values: CDR1 SGHNT, CDR2 YYREEE (reference sequence). The CDR3 runs to 16 residues. Trimming left V 2 bases short and J 0 bases short, with 12 bases between. The CDR3 is CASSLVAGGSGNTIYF. The CDR3, as DNA: TGTGCCAGCAGCTTAGTGGCGGGTGGCTCTGGAAACACCATATATTTT.

The genes are TRBV19 and TRBJ2-7, with 9 bases fitting TRBD1. This CDR3 has 14 residues. Germline V CDR1 and CDR2: LNHDA, SQIVND (reference sequence). Trimming cost V 6 bases and J 2 bases; bases outside gene matches: 5. The CDR3 DNA is TGTGCCAGTAGGAGGACAGGGGAGGCCTACGAGCAGTACTTC. It codes for CASRRTGEAYEQYF.

The chain carries TRBV4-1 and TRBJ1-4, with D perhaps TRBD1 (5 bases). V was pared by 0 bases and J by 8 bases, with 10 bases between. The germline V gene has CDR1 MGHRA and CDR2 YSYEKL. This CDR3 spans 14 amino acids. This CDR3 is CASSQDRVGEKLFF. DNA of the CDR3: TGCGCCAGCAGCCAAGACAGGGTGGGGGAAAAACTGTTTTTT.

The CDR3 DNA sequence: TGCGCCAGCAGCCGTATTTTAGGCGGGGCAGGGAGTTCTGAAGCTTTCTTT. Translated: CASSRILGGAGSSEAFF. The chain carries TRBV5-1 and TRBJ1-1, with a tentative D call TRBD1 (5 bases). CDR3 size: 17 residues. V shed 4 bases and J shed 6 bases, with 25 bases lying between them. Per the germline V gene, CDR1 is SGHRS and CDR2 is YFSETQ.

The chain has TRBV7-6 and TRBJ1-5; 9 positions match TRBD1. With 5 bases clipped from V and 0 bases from J, the junction kept 2 bases outside the gene matches. The CDR3 is 15 residues long. The germline V gene has CDR1 SGHVS and CDR2 FNYEAQ. DNA for the CDR3: TGTGCCAGCAGCGCGGACAGGGGTAGCAATCAGCCCCAGCATTTT. Translated, it gives CASSADRGSNQPQHF. Looking up the rest from reference TRBV7-6 and TRBJ1-5 gives the full variable domain: GAGVSQSPRYKVTKRGQDVALRCDPISGHVSLYWYRQALGQGPEFLTYFNYEAQQDKSGLPNDRFSAERPEGSISTLTIQRTEQRDSAMYRCASSADRGSNQPQHFGDGTRLSIL.

The chain carries TRBV27 and TRBJ1-4, with D tentatively TRBD1 (5 bases). The V gene lost 8 bases and the J gene lost 0 bases, with 10 bases spanning the gap. This CDR3 comprises 14 residues. Per the germline V gene, CDR1 is MNHEY and CDR2 is SMNVEV (reference sequence). The CDR3 sequence: CASGQQATNEKLFF. CDR3 DNA sequence: TGTGCCAGCGGACAACAGGCAACTAATGAAAAACTGTTTTTT.

The chain employs TRBV7-8 and TRBJ1-2, with D possibly matching TRBD1 (5 bases). With 5 bases removed from V and 6 bases from J, the gap between germline ends came to 16 bases. This CDR3 is 14 amino acids long. Germline CDR1 and CDR2: SGHVS and FQNEAQ. The CDR3 region is CASSKGDSSDGYTF. In DNA form, the CDR3 reads TGTGCCAGCAGCAAAGGGGATTCATCAGATGGCTACACCTTC.

This sequence joins TRBV4-2 and TRBJ2-7; D might be TRBD2 (5 bases). V was trimmed by 1 base and J by 8 bases, leaving 12 bases between them. This CDR3 comprises 13 residues. Per germline, CDR1 LGHNA and CDR2 YNFKEQ. CDR3 residues: CASSQGLVAQQYF. DNA of the CDR3: TGTGCCAGCAGCCAAGGACTCGTAGCGCAGCAGTACTTC.

This chain links TRBV14 with TRBJ2-3, with D perhaps TRBD1 (6 bases). The germline V and J ends were trimmed by 0 bases and 2 bases, with 12 bases remaining between them. This CDR3 comprises 16 residues. In germline, CDR1 is SGHDN, CDR2 FVKESK. In DNA, the CDR3 is TGTGCCAGCAGCCAAGATGGGGGCGCCACCACAGATACGCAGTATTTT. It encodes CASSQDGGATTDTQYF.

The rearrangement joins TRBV12-3 or TRBV12-4 to TRBJ2-3; D is ambiguous. Trimming took 2 bases from V and 2 from J, leaving 5 bases between them. The length of the CDR3 is 13 residues. DNA for the CDR3: TGTGCCAGCAGTTTACTTACCACAGATACGCAGTATTTT. Encoded protein: CASSLLTTDTQYF.

In this sample, this clone turned up once. The chain uses TRBV27 and TRBJ2-7; 11 nucleotides align to TRBD2. The V gene end was trimmed by 1 base and the J gene end by 3 bases; junction bases not matched to a gene: 2. The CDR3 runs 15 residues. Germline V gene lookup returns CDR1 MNHEY and CDR2 SMNVEV (reference sequence). CDR3 sequence (DNA): TGTGCCAGCAGTTTATTCGGACTAGCGGGCTACGAGCAGTACTTC. Translated: CASSLFGLAGYEQYF.

This rearrangement joins TRBV9 to TRBJ1-1, with D possibly being TRBD1 (5 bases). The length of the CDR3 is 15 residues. Trimming removed 3 bases from V and 3 bases from J, with 15 bases in between. CDR1 SGDLS and CDR2 YYNGEE come from the germline V gene. CDR3 residues: CASSGDDSGDTEAFF. Written as DNA, the CDR3 is TGTGCCAGCAGCGGGGACGACAGTGGGGACACTGAAGCTTTCTTT.

J is TRBJ1-5 and V is TRBV7-8; 9 nucleotides agree with TRBD1. Germline V CDR1 and CDR2: SGHVS, FQNEAQ. The CDR3 is made up of 18 amino acids. V lost 1 base and J lost 2; bases outside the gene matches: 9. This chain's CDR3 is CASSLGSATGGGNQPQHF. As DNA, the CDR3 is TGTGCCAGCAGCTTAGGCAGTGCGACAGGGGGTGGCAATCAGCCCCAGCATTTT. Based on the CDR3 plus reference TRBV7-8 and TRBJ1-5, the full variable domain is GAGVSQSPRYKVAKRGQDVALRCDPISGHVSLFWYQQALGQGPEFLTYFQNEAQLDKSGLPSDRFFAERPEGSVSTLKIQRTQQEDSAVYLCASSLGSATGGGNQPQHFGDGTRLSIL.

V usage is TRBV14 and J usage is TRBJ2-3, with D perhaps TRBD1 (5 bases). V shed 3 bases and J shed 5 bases, with 9 bases lying between them. The germline CDR1 and CDR2 sequences are SGHDN and FVKESK. This CDR3 has 13 residues. In DNA form, the CDR3 reads TGTGCCAGCAGCCAGGGGCGACTAGATACGCAGTATTTT. It is translated as CASSQGRLDTQYF.

The chain couples TRBV6-5 to TRBJ1-2, with 7 nucleotides matching TRBD1. The CDR3 is made up of 13 amino acids. V dropped 5 bases and J dropped 4; count of bases not matched to a gene: 4. Per the germline V gene, CDR1 is MNHEY and CDR2 is SVGAGI. CDR3 residues: CASSRGGGYGYTF. Here the CDR3 DNA reads TGTGCCAGCAGTCGAGGGGGCGGCTATGGCTACACCTTC.

J is TRBJ1-2 and V is TRBV15; the match to TRBD1 covers 8 bases. The V and J ends lost 0 bases and 6 bases, in that order; junction bases with no gene match: 6. The germline V gene has CDR1 LNHNV and CDR2 YYDKDF (reference sequence). This CDR3 comprises 15 residues. The CDR3: CATSRDFGTGNGYTF. The CDR3 DNA follows: TGTGCCACCAGCAGAGATTTTGGGACAGGAAATGGCTACACCTTC.

The gene calls are TRBV7-9 and TRBJ2-7, with 11 bases fitting TRBD1. The germline CDR1 and CDR2 sequences are SEHNR and FQNEAQ (reference sequence). V was clipped by 1 base and J by 3 bases; unmatched bases: 5. This CDR3 is built from 16 residues. The CDR3 nucleotides read TGTGCCAGCAGCTTAGATGGGACAGGGGGAAACTACGAGCAGTACTTC. It translates to CASSLDGTGGNYEQYF.